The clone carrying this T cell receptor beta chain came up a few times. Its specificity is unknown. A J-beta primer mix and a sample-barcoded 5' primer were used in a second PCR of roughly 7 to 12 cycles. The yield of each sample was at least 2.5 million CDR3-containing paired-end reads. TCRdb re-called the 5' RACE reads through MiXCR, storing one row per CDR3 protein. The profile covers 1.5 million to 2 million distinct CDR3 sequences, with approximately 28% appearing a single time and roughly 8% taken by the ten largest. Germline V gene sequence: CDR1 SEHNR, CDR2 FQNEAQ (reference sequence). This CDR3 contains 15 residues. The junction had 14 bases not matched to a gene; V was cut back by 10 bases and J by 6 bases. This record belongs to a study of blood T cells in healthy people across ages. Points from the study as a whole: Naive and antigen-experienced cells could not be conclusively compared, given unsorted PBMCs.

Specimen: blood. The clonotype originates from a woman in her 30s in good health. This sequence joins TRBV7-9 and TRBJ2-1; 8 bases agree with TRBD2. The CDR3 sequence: CANARAAGEVNEQFF. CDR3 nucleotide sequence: TGTGCCAACGCCAGAGCAGCGGGAGAGGTCAATGAGCAGTTCTTC.